This T cell receptor beta chain was profiled in a study of T cell responses to AZD1222 COVID-19 vaccine. Overall study: Some second doses came at about 4 weeks and others at about 12 weeks; these were pooled. Overall study findings and caveats: After the peak T cell response, and only then, were repertoires sampled. Spike as a whole was targeted by vaccine-associated CD4 TCRs, dominant at 160-218 and 743-854. White British donors predominated, females outnumbered males, and clonal diversity was possibly underestimated.

Some clones are missing from TCRdb's copy, which holds only in-frame ones; the method was immunoSEQ multiplex PCR. The sample has 160,000 or so clones; around 90% are singletons. This CDR3 has 13 amino acids. V was shortened by 4 bases and J by 7 bases, with 10 bases between the two germline ends. On this clone itself: Antigen unknown.

The source was peripheral blood, collected on day 0 of AZD1222 vaccination. The sequence was obtained from an adult in good health. The J gene is TRBJ2-2, the V gene TRBV12-3 or TRBV12-4; D gene unclear. CDR3 in amino acids: CASSWSSHGELFF. The CDR3, as DNA: TGTGCCAGCAGTTGGAGTAGTCACGGGGAGCTGTTTTTT.